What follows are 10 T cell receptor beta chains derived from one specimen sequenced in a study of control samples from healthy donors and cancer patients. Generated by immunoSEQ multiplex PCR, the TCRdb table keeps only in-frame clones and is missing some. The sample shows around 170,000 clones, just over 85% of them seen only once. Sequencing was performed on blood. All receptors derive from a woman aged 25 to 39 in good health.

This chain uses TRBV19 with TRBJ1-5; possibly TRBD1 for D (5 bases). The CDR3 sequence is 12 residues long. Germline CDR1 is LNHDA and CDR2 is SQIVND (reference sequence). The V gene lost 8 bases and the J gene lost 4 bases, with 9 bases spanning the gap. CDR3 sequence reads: CASGDGNQPQHF. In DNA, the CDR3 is TGTGCCAGTGGGGACGGAAATCAGCCCCAGCATTTT.

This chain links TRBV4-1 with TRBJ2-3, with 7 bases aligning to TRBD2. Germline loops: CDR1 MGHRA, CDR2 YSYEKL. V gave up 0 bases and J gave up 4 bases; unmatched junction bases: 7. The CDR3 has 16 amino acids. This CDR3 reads CASSQEHLTSADTQYF. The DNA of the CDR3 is TGCGCCAGCAGCCAAGAGCATCTCACTAGCGCAGATACGCAGTATTTT.

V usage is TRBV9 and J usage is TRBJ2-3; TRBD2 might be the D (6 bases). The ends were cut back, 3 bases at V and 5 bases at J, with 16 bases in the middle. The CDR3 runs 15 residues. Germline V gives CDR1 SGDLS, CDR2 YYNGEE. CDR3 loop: CASSARLWGEDTQYF. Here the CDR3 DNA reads TGTGCCAGCAGCGCCCGCCTTTGGGGGGAAGATACGCAGTATTTT.

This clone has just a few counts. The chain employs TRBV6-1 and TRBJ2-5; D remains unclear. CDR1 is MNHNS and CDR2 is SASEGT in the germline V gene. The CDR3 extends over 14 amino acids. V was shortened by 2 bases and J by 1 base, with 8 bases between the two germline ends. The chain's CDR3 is CASSESAVQETQYF. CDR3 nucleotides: TGTGCCAGCAGTGAATCGGCAGTCCAAGAGACCCAGTACTTC.

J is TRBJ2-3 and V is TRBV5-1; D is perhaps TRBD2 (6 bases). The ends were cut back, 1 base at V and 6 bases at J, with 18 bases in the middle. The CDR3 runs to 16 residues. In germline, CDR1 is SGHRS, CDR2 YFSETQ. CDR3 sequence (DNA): TGCGCCAGCAGCTTGCAGGGAGGAGGTGCGAGGGATACGCAGTATTTT. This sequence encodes CASSLQGGGARDTQYF. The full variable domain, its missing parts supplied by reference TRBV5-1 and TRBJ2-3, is KAGVTQTPRYLIKTRGQQVTLSCSPISGHRSVSWYQQTPGQGLQFLFEYFSETQRNKGNFPGRFSGRQFSNSRSEMNVSTLELGDSALYLCASSLQGGGARDTQYFGPGTRLTVL.

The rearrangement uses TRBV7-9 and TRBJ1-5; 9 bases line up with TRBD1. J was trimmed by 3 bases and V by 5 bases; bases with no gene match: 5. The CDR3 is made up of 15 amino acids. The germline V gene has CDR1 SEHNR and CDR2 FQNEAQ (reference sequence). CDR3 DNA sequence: TGTGCCAGCAGCCTACAGGGGGCTGTCAATCAGCCCCAGCATTTT. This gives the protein CASSLQGAVNQPQHF.

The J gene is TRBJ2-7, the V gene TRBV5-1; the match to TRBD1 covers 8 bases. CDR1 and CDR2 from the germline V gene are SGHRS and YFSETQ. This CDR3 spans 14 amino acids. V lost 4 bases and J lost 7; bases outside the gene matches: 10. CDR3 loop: CASSRRKTGEEQYF. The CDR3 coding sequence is TGCGCCAGCAGCCGAAGAAAGACAGGGGAAGAGCAGTACTTC. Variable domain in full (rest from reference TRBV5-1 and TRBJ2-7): KAGVTQTPRYLIKTRGQQVTLSCSPISGHRSVSWYQQTPGQGLQFLFEYFSETQRNKGNFPGRFSGRQFSNSRSEMNVSTLELGDSALYLCASSRRKTGEEQYFGPGTRLTVT.

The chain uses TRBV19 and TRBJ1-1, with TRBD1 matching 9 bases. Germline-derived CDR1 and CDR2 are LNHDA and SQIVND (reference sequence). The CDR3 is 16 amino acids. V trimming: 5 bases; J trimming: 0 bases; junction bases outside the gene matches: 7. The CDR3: CASSSRQGGMNTEAFF. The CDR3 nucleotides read TGTGCCAGTAGTTCCAGACAGGGGGGTATGAACACTGAAGCTTTCTTT.

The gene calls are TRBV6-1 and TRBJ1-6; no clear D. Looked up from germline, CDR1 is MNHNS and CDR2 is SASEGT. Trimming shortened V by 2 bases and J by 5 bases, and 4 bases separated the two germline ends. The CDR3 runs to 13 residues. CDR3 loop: CASSEYNNSPLHF. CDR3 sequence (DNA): TGTGCCAGCAGTGAATACAATAATTCACCCCTCCACTTT.

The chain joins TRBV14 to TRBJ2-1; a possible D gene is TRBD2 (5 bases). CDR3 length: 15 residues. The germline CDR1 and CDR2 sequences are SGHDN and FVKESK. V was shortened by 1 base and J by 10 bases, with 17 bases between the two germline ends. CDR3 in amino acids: CASSQGASWAQEQFF. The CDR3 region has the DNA TGTGCCAGCAGCCAAGGAGCTAGCTGGGCCCAAGAGCAGTTCTTC.